The rows below give T cell receptor beta chains drawn from one sample of a study of blood T cell repertoires in COVID-19. Assay used: immunoSEQ multiplex PCR; TCRdb lists only in-frame clones, some missing. The sample includes roughly 110,000 clones, 71% of them seen just once. The sample taken for sequencing was peripheral blood. These receptors came from a human donor with acute or convalescent COVID-19. The donor label of this sample is uncertain. Each CDR3 is given with its conserved first and last residue. A D gene is named only where the DNA matches it firmly. Rows give clone size only sometimes, using once, few, many, or a class for an expanded clone.

clone size	D gene	V gene	J gene	CDR3 DNA	CDR3 protein
NA	TRBD2	TRBV4-2	TRBJ2-1	TGTGCCAGCAGCCCCCGAGCTAGCGGGGTCCGTGAGCAGTTCTTC	CASSPRASGVREQFF
NA	TRBD1	TRBV9	TRBJ1-1	TGTGCCAGCAGCGCGGGACAGTCGAACACTGAAGCTTTCTTT	CASSAGQSNTEAFF
NA	TRBD1	TRBV5-1	TRBJ1-2	TGCGCCAGCAGCTCAGGGGGCGTTTACTATGGCTACACCTTC	CASSSGGVYYGYTF
NA	TRBD1	TRBV9	TRBJ1-2	TGTGCCAGCAGCCCGAGGGGACAGGGGGGAAACTATGGCTACACCTTC	CASSPRGQGGNYGYTF
NA	NA	TRBV6-1	TRBJ2-2	TGTGCCAGCAGTGAAGTAAGGGGCCAGGGTTCCAACACCGGGGAGCTGTTTTTT	CASSEVRGQGSNTGELFF
few	NA	TRBV3-1/TRBV3-2	TRBJ2-2	TGTGCCAGCATCGATAGTAGGCGGGGGCTCACCGGGGAGCTGTTTTTT	CASIDSRRGLTGELFF
NA	TRBD2	TRBV5-1	TRBJ2-5	TGCGCCAGCAGCTCAGGACTAGCGGGCCCTCAAGAGACCCAGTACTTC	CASSSGLAGPQETQYF
NA	TRBD1	TRBV5-5	TRBJ1-2	TGTGCCAGCAGCGGGACAGGGACTAACTATGGCTACACCTTC	CASSGTGTNYGYTF
NA	TRBD1	TRBV5-6	TRBJ1-5	TGTGCCAGCAGCTCGGACAGGAATCAGCCCCAGCATTTT	CASSSDRNQPQHF
few	TRBD1	TRBV4-1	TRBJ1-1	TGCGCCAGCAGCCAAGTCGGACAGGGGATCACTGAAGCTTTCTTT	CASSQVGQGITEAFF
once	NA	TRBV6-5	TRBJ1-4	TGTGCCAGCAGTTACTCGAGAGGAGGGTATAATGAAAAACTGTTTTTT	CASSYSRGGYNEKLFF
NA	TRBD1	TRBV30	TRBJ1-6	TGTGCCTGGAGTTCGGGACAGGGTGTATCACCCCTCCACTTT	CAWSSGQGVSPLHF
NA	TRBD2	TRBV11-2	TRBJ2-5	TGTGCCAGCAGCTTAGTGGTAGCGGGAGGCGGGGGGGCCCAGTACTTC	CASSLVVAGGGGAQYF
NA	TRBD1	TRBV6-1	TRBJ1-1	TGTGCCAGCAGTGAACATCCCGGACAGGGATACACTGAAGCTTTCTTT	CASSEHPGQGYTEAFF
NA	TRBD1	TRBV28	TRBJ1-5	TGTGCCAGCAGCTGGACAGGGAGCAATCAGCCCCAGCATTTT	CASSWTGSNQPQHF
NA	NA	TRBV5-5	TRBJ2-7	TGTGCCAGCAGCTTCAGGGCTGGGGACTACGAGCAGTACTTC	CASSFRAGDYEQYF
once	TRBD2	TRBV3-1/TRBV3-2	TRBJ2-3	TGTGCCAGCAGGAAAGGGATAAGCGGGGCCTCCACAGATACGCAGTATTTT	CASRKGISGASTDTQYF